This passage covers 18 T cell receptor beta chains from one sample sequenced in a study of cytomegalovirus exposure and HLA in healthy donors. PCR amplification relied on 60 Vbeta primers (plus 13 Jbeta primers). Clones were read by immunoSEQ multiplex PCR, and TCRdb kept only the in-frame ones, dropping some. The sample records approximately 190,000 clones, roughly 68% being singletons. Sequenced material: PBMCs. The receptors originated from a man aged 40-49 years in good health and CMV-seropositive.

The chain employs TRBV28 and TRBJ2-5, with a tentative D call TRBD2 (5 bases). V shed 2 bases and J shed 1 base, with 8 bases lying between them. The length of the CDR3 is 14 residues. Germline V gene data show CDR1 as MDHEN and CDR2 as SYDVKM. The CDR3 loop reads CASSLPGSQETQYF. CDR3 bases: TGTGCCAGCAGTTTACCGGGATCCCAAGAGACCCAGTACTTC.

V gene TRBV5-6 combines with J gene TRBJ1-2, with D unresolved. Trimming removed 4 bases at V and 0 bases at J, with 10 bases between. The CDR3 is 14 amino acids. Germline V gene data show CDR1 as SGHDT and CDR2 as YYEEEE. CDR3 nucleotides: TGTGCCAGCAGCCACTCCGAATCTAACTATGGCTACACCTTC. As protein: CASSHSESNYGYTF. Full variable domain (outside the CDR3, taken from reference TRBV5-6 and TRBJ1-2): DAGVTQSPTHLIKTRGQQVTLRCSPKSGHDTVSWYQQALGQGPQFIFQYYEEEERQRGNFPDRFSGHQFPNYSSELNVNALLLGDSALYLCASSHSESNYGYTFGSGTRLTVV.

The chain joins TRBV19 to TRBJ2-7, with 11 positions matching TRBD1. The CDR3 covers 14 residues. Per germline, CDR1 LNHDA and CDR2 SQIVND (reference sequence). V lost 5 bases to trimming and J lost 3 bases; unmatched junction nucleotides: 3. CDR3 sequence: CASSLGTGGYEQYF. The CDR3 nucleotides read TGTGCCAGTAGTCTCGGGACAGGGGGCTACGAGCAGTACTTC.

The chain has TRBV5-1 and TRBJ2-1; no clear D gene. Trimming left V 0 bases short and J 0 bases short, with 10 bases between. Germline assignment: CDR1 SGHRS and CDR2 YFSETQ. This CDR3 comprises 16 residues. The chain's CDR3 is CASSLGAGFSYNEQFF. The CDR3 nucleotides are TGCGCCAGCAGCTTGGGAGCAGGTTTCTCCTACAATGAGCAGTTCTTC.

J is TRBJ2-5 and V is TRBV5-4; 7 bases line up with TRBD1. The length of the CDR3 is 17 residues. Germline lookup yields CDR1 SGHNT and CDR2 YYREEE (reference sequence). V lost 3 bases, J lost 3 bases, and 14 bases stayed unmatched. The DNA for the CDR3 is TGTGCCAGCAGCTCCCCCCTCAGGGGGAGAAGAAAAGAGACCCAGTACTTC. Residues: CASSSPLRGRRKETQYF.

CDR3 DNA sequence: TGTGCCAGCAGCCCCAGACAGTCCTCCTCTGGAAACACCATATATTTT. As protein: CASSPRQSSSGNTIYF. This chain connects TRBV7-8 to TRBJ1-3; D may be TRBD1 (5 bases). The germline CDR1 and CDR2 sequences are SGHVS and FQNEAQ. V was shortened by 5 bases and J by 0 bases, with 14 bases between the two germline ends. The CDR3 is 16 residues long.

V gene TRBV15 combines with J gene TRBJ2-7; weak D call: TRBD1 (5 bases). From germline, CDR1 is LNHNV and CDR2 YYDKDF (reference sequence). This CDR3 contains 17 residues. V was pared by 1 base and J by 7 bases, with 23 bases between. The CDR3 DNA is TGTGCCACCAGCAGAGGTCCCCGACAGTTTTCCTCTACGGAGCAGTACTTC. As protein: CATSRGPRQFSSTEQYF.

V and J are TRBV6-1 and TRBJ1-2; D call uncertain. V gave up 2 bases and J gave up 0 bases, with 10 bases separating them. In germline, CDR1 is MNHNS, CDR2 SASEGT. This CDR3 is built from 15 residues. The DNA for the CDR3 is TGTGCCAGCAGTGAACAGCGCTTGGCTAACTATGGCTACACCTTC. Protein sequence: CASSEQRLANYGYTF.

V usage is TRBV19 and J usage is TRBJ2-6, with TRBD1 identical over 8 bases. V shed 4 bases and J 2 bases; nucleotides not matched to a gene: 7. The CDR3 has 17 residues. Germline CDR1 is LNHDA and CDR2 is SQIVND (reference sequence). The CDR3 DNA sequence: TGTGCCAGTAGTAAACAGACAGGGGACACTGGGGCCAACGTCCTGACTTTC. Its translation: CASSKQTGDTGANVLTF.

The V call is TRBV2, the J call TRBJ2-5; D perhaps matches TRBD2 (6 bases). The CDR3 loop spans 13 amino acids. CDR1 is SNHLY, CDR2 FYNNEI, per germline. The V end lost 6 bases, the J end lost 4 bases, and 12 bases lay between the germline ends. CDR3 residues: CASRGSRGETQYF. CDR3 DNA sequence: TGTGCCAGCAGAGGGTCGCGGGGAGAGACCCAGTACTTC.

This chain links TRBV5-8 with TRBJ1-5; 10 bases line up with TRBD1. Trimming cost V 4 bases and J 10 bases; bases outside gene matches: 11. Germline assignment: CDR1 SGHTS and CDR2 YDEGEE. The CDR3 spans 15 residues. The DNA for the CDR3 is TGTGCCAGCAGCCGGGCGGGGACAGGGGTTTATCCCCAGCATTTT. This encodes CASSRAGTGVYPQHF.

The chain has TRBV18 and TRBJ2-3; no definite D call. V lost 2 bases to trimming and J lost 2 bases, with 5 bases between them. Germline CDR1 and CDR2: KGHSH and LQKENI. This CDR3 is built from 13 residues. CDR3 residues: CASSPDFTDTQYF. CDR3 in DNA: TGTGCCAGCTCACCAGACTTCACAGATACGCAGTATTTT.

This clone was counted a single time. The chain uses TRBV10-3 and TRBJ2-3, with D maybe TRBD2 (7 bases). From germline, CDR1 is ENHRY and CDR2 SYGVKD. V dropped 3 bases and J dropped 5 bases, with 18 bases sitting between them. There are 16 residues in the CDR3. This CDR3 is CAISDPAGDMGDTQYF. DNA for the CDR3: TGTGCCATCAGTGACCCTGCGGGGGACATGGGAGATACGCAGTATTTT.

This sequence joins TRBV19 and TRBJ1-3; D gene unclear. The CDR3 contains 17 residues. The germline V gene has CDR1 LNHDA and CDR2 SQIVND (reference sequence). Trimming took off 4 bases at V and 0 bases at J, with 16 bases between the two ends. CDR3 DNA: TGTGCCAGTAGTAGCCAGGTCTACAGCCTCTCTGGAAACACCATATATTTT. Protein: CASSSQVYSLSGNTIYF.

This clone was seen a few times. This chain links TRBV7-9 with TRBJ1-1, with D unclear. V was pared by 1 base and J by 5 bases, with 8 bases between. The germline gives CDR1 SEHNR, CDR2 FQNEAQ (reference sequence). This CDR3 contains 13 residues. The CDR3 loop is CASSLGSGTEAFF. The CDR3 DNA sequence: TGTGCCAGCAGCTTAGGGTCGGGGACTGAAGCTTTCTTT.

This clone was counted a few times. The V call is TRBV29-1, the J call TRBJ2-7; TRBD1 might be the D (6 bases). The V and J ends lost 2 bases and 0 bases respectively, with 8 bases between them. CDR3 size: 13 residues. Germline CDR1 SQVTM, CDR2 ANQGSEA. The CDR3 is CSVETGTSYEQYF. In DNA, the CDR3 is TGCAGCGTTGAAACAGGGACCTCCTACGAGCAGTACTTC.

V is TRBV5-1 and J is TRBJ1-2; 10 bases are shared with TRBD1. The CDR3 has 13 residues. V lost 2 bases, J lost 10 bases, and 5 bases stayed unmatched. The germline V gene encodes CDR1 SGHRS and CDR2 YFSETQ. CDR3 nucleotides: TGCGCCAGCAGCTTTACGGACAGGGGGACCTACACCTTC. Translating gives CASSFTDRGTYTF.

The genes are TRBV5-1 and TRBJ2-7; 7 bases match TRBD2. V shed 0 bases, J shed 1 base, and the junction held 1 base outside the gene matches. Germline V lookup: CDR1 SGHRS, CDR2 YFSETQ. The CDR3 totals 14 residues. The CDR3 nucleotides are TGCGCCAGCAGCTTGGGACTAGCTTCCTACGAGCAGTACTTC. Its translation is CASSLGLASYEQYF.